What follows are 7 T cell receptor beta chains derived from one specimen sequenced in a study of shared clonotypes between healthy human individuals. The table came from immunoSEQ multiplex PCR; TCRdb's copy has only in-frame clones and leaves some out. Among around 500,000 clones listed, 60% to 80% were seen once. Source material: PBMCs. All receptors come from a woman aged 40-49 years in good health. Some clones in this sample may be carry-over from other donors' samples.

This clone turned up a few times. V is TRBV20-1 and J is TRBJ2-4; tentatively, D is TRBD1 (6 bases). The length of the CDR3 is 11 residues. V dropped 4 bases and J dropped 8 bases, with 9 bases sitting between them. Germline assignment: CDR1 DFQATT and CDR2 SNEGSKA (reference sequence). Written as DNA, the CDR3 is TGCAGTGCTAAAGGGGGAGACATTCAGTACTTC. It is translated as CSAKGGDIQYF.

V gene TRBV7-6 combines with J gene TRBJ2-1; 9 nucleotides line up with TRBD2. This CDR3 is 16 amino acids long. CDR1 and CDR2 from the germline V gene are SGHVS and FNYEAQ. V shed 2 bases, J shed 2 bases, and the junction held 4 bases outside the gene matches. This CDR3 reads CASSLIGGRAYNEQFF. The DNA of the CDR3 is TGTGCCAGCAGCTTAATCGGCGGGAGGGCCTACAATGAGCAGTTCTTC.

Many counts were recorded for this clone. V gene TRBV25-1 combines with J gene TRBJ2-7; D not certain. Germline CDR1 reads MGHDK; CDR2 reads SYGVNS. The CDR3 covers 15 residues. V gave up 1 base and J gave up 9 bases, with 19 bases separating them. The CDR3 DNA reads as TGTGCCAGCAGTGAATCCCTCCTCCTATCCCCCGGGCAGTACTTC. As protein: CASSESLLLSPGQYF.

This chain uses TRBV27 with TRBJ2-2; D not certain. The V end was cut by 7 bases, the J end by 0 bases, with 9 bases between. Germline V CDR1 and CDR2: MNHEY, SMNVEV (reference sequence). This CDR3 is built from 14 residues. This CDR3 is CASKVQTNTGELFF. The CDR3, as DNA: TGTGCCAGCAAGGTACAGACGAACACCGGGGAGCTGTTTTTT.

The V call is TRBV29-1, the J call TRBJ2-3; D uncertain. CDR3 size: 11 residues. V lost 4 bases, J lost 5 bases, and 7 bases lay in between. Germline lookup yields CDR1 SQVTM and CDR2 ANQGSEA. As DNA, the CDR3 is TGCAGCGTTGGGATATTAGATACGCAGTATTTT. Residues: CSVGILDTQYF.

There are a few counts of this clone. The chain recombines TRBV7-9 with TRBJ1-1; TRBD1 aligns across 9 bases. This CDR3 is 13 amino acids long. The V segment lost 4 bases and the J segment 7 bases; nucleotides outside the gene matches: 4. Germline CDR1 reads SEHNR; CDR2 reads FQNEAQ (reference sequence). In DNA, the CDR3 is TGTGCCAGCAGCTCCTCGGACAGGGGTGAAGCTTTCTTT. Its protein product is CASSSSDRGEAFF.

This chain joins TRBV6-1 and TRBJ1-5; D remains ambiguous. The length of the CDR3 is 14 residues. Germline V gene sequence: CDR1 MNHNS, CDR2 SASEGT. V lost 0 bases to trimming and J lost 3 bases, with 6 bases between them. In DNA form, the CDR3 reads TGTGCCAGCAGTGAAGCTGGATCCAATCAGCCCCAGCATTTT. Protein product: CASSEAGSNQPQHF.